A single sample is the source of the 30 T cell receptor beta chains below, sequenced in a study of blood T cell repertoires in COVID-19. The assay was immunoSEQ multiplex PCR, and TCRdb's table has in-frame clones only and misses some. The profile shows 120,000 to 150,000 clones, 75% to 90% of them singletons. The sequencing sample was made of peripheral blood. These receptors all come from a human donor in a cohort sampled during active COVID-19.

This clone was seen just once. The rearrangement uses TRBV11-2 and TRBJ2-5; TRBD2 matches 7 bases. CDR1 SGHAT and CDR2 FQNNGV come from the germline V gene. V shed 4 bases and J 3 bases; nucleotides not matched to a gene: 11. The CDR3 is 16 amino acids. The chain's CDR3 is CASSSTQGGVEETQYF. The CDR3 DNA is TGTGCCAGCAGCTCCACTCAGGGAGGGGTCGAAGAGACCCAGTACTTC.

The chain combines TRBV6-6 with TRBJ2-7; weak D call: TRBD2 (5 bases). CDR3 length equals 14 residues. CDR1 and CDR2 (germline): MNHNY, SVGAGI (reference sequence). Trimming cost V 3 bases and J 4 bases, with 13 bases left between them. The CDR3 loop reads CASSYDYREYEQYF. The CDR3 nucleotides are TGTGCCAGCAGTTATGATTACCGGGAATACGAGCAGTACTTC.

This chain joins TRBV5-1 and TRBJ2-5, with D perhaps TRBD1 (5 bases). Trimming stripped 2 bases from V and 5 bases from J, with 13 bases between. CDR3 length equals 14 residues. Germline loops: CDR1 SGHRS, CDR2 YFSETQ. The CDR3 bases are TGCGCCAGCAGCTTTGGCAGGGCCTCCGAGACCCAGTACTTC. This translates into CASSFGRASETQYF.

The rearrangement links TRBV6-2 or TRBV6-3 to TRBJ2-1; 16 positions match TRBD2. V trimming: 6 bases; J trimming: 12 bases; junction bases outside the gene matches: 8. The CDR3 extends over 15 amino acids. Germline V CDR1 and CDR2: MNHEY, SVGEGT. The DNA of the CDR3 is TGTGCCAGCAGCTTGGGACTAGCGGGAGGGCTGGGGCAGTTCTTC. Amino acid sequence: CASSLGLAGGLGQFF.

The V gene is TRBV11-2, the J gene TRBJ2-5; the match to TRBD1 covers 9 bases. The CDR3 has 14 residues. Trimming at V came to 2 bases and at J to 7 bases, leaving 5 bases not matched to a gene. The germline V gene has CDR1 SGHAT and CDR2 FQNNGV. Here the CDR3 reads CASSLRQGEWTQYF. The CDR3 DNA reads TGTGCCAGCAGCTTACGACAGGGGGAGTGGACCCAGTACTTC. The whole variable domain, filled in from reference TRBV11-2 and TRBJ2-5, reads EAGVAQSPRYKIIEKRQSVAFWCNPISGHATLYWYQQILGQGPKLLIQFQNNGVVDDSQLPKDRFSAERLKGVDSTLKIQPAKLEDSAVYLCASSLRQGEWTQYFGPGTRLLVL.

This clone came up a few times. Other DNA sequences from this sample encode an identical CDR3 as well. The V gene is TRBV12-3 or TRBV12-4, the J gene TRBJ2-3; 8 bases map to TRBD1. The CDR3 spans 13 residues. The ends lost 3 bases at V and 4 bases at J; junction bases unmatched: 0. The CDR3 region is CASSLTGADTQYF. In DNA, the CDR3 is TGTGCCAGCAGTTTGACAGGGGCAGATACGCAGTATTTT.

This chain connects TRBV11-1 to TRBJ2-3; TRBD2 matches at 7 bases. The germline CDR1 and CDR2 sequences are SGHAT and FQDESV (reference sequence). CDR3 length: 14 amino acids. In nucleotides, the CDR3 is TGTGCAGCGGGGAGCGGATCTAGCACAGATACGCAGTATTTT. Protein sequence: CAAGSGSSTDTQYF. The full variable domain, completed using reference TRBV11-1 and TRBJ2-3, is EAEVAQSPRYKITEKSQAVAFWCDPISGHATLYWYRQILGQGPELLVQFQDESVVDDSQLPKDRFSAERLKGVDSTLKIQPAELGDSAMYLCAAGSGSSTDTQYFGPGTRLTVL.

The gene calls are TRBV28 and TRBJ1-1, with 9 bases fitting TRBD1. V lost 0 bases to trimming and J lost 1 base; unmatched junction nucleotides: 3. The CDR3 runs 16 residues. The germline CDR1 and CDR2 sequences are MDHEN and SYDVKM. In nucleotides, the CDR3 is TGTGCCAGCAGTTTATGGGGGGACAGGGCGAACACTGAAGCTTTCTTT. Translating gives CASSLWGDRANTEAFF.

The V call is TRBV3-1 (or the pseudogene TRBV3-2), the J call TRBJ2-3, with D possibly being TRBD2 (5 bases). Germline lookup yields CDR1 LGHDT and CDR2 YNNKEL (reference sequence). Trimming took 1 base from V and 2 from J, leaving 10 bases between them. CDR3 size: 15 residues. The CDR3 DNA reads as TGTGCCAGCAGCCAAGTCGGCGGACTCACAGATACGCAGTATTTT. Translation: CASSQVGGLTDTQYF.

V usage is TRBV19 and J usage is TRBJ1-6; a weak D match, TRBD1 (6 bases). Trimming stripped 3 bases from V and 8 bases from J, with 11 bases between. The germline V gene has CDR1 LNHDA and CDR2 SQIVND (reference sequence). CDR3 length: 14 residues. In DNA, the CDR3 is TGTGCCAGTAGTATTTGGACAGATGATTCACCCCTCCACTTT. Protein sequence: CASSIWTDDSPLHF. Combining the CDR3 with reference TRBV19 and TRBJ1-6 gives the whole variable domain DGGITQSPKYLFRKEGQNVTLSCEQNLNHDAMYWYRQDPGQGLRLIYYSQIVNDFQKGDIAEGYSVSREKKESFPLTVTSAQKNPTAFYLCASSIWTDDSPLHFGNGTRLTVT.

This clone was seen only once. The rearrangement links TRBV20-1 to TRBJ1-5, with 7 bases lining up with TRBD1. V lost 3 bases and J lost 3; bases outside the gene matches: 5. The CDR3 covers 14 residues. Germline-derived CDR1 and CDR2 are DFQATT and SNEGSKA (reference sequence). The chain's CDR3 is CSASRDSNNQPQHF. The CDR3 DNA reads as TGCAGTGCTAGTAGGGACAGCAACAATCAGCCCCAGCATTTT.

The CDR3 nucleotides read TGTGCCAGCAGCCCAGGGGACAGGGTTCACACCATATATTTT. Protein product: CASSPGDRVHTIYF. V and J are TRBV9 and TRBJ1-3; 9 nucleotides align to TRBD1. The CDR3 loop spans 14 amino acids. Germline V gene lookup returns CDR1 SGDLS and CDR2 YYNGEE. Unmatched junction bases numbered 7, after V lost 4 bases and J lost 8 bases.

The chain couples TRBV5-1 to TRBJ2-3; 8 bases are shared with TRBD2. The CDR3 consists of 17 residues. Germline trimming cut 4 bases from V and 1 base from J; bases unmatched to any gene: 11. Germline CDR1 SGHRS, CDR2 YFSETQ. The CDR3 DNA is TGCGCCAGCAGCCCTGAGGGAGCGGGAGACCGCACAGATACGCAGTATTTT. Translated: CASSPEGAGDRTDTQYF.

The J gene is TRBJ2-7, the V gene TRBV6-5; the D gene is possibly TRBD2 (6 bases). This CDR3 is built from 14 residues. Germline V gene data show CDR1 as MNHEY and CDR2 as SVGAGI. V was clipped by 7 bases and J by 1 base, with 14 bases between them. CDR3 residues: CASTRSRDSYEQYV. Here the CDR3 DNA reads TGTGCCAGCACCCGGTCGCGGGATTCCTACGAGCAGTACGTC.

The V call is TRBV5-1, the J call TRBJ2-5; D might be TRBD2 (5 bases). This CDR3 comprises 15 residues. Trimming took off 1 base at V and 1 base at J, with 11 bases between the two ends. CDR1 is SGHRS, CDR2 YFSETQ, per germline. For the CDR3, the DNA is TGCGCCAGCAGCTTGAGCGGTACAGCCCAAGAGACCCAGTACTTC. Protein sequence: CASSLSGTAQETQYF.

This clone has only a few counts. The chain has TRBV2 and TRBJ2-7; 7 bases match TRBD2. The CDR3 contains 12 residues. The germline gives CDR1 SNHLY, CDR2 FYNNEI. The CDR3 coding sequence is TGTGCCAGCAGTGAAGCGTGGGAGGGCCTGAACGTC. Translating gives CASSEAWEGLNV.

The genes are TRBV7-9 and TRBJ2-5; TRBD1 matches 9 bases. Germline CDR1 is SEHNR and CDR2 is FQNEAQ (reference sequence). The CDR3 covers 17 residues. The V gene end was trimmed by 5 bases and the J gene end by 2 bases; junction bases not matched to a gene: 12. CDR3 loop: CASSPGQGSPQQETQYF. The CDR3 region has the DNA TGTGCCAGCAGCCCCGGACAGGGGTCCCCCCAACAAGAGACCCAGTACTTC.

This rearrangement joins TRBV15 to TRBJ1-1; D is ambiguous. The CDR3 is 15 amino acids. Trimming cost V 1 base and J 6 bases, with 15 bases left between them. CDR1 and CDR2 (germline): LNHNV, YYDKDF (reference sequence). DNA for the CDR3: TGTGCCACCAGCAGAGGCGGGTTAGGGTCGGCTGAAGCTTTCTTT. It specifies CATSRGGLGSAEAFF.

The chain links TRBV18 to TRBJ1-2; TRBD1 aligns across 9 bases. Trimming removed 5 bases from V and 2 bases from J; junction bases left unmatched: 6. CDR1 is KGHSH, CDR2 LQKENI, per germline. CDR3 length: 15 residues. CDR3 sequence: CASSEGQGSNYGYTF. The CDR3 DNA reads as TGTGCCAGCTCAGAAGGACAGGGGTCAAACTATGGCTACACCTTC.

The V gene is TRBV6-5, the J gene TRBJ1-2; 7 bases are a match to TRBD1. CDR3 length equals 15 residues. The germline V gene encodes CDR1 MNHEY and CDR2 SVGAGI. Trimming at V came to 6 bases and at J to 2 bases, leaving 9 bases not matched to a gene. The CDR3 reads CASRPNRDRNYGYTF. The CDR3 coding sequence is TGTGCCAGCAGACCTAATAGGGACAGAAACTATGGCTACACCTTC.

The J gene is TRBJ2-7, the V gene TRBV5-1, with TRBD2 identical over 13 bases. This CDR3 is 16 amino acids long. Germline-derived CDR1 and CDR2 are SGHRS and YFSETQ. V trimming: 4 bases; J trimming: 5 bases; junction bases outside the gene matches: 9. In DNA, the CDR3 is TGCGCCAGCAGCGCCGCGGGACTAGCGGGACTTGACGAGCAGTACGTC. This encodes CASSAAGLAGLDEQYV.

The rearrangement joins TRBV6-6 to TRBJ1-1; the D gene is possibly TRBD1 (6 bases). Germline V CDR1 and CDR2: MNHNY, SVGAGI (reference sequence). V lost 6 bases and J lost 1, with 18 bases in between. The CDR3 loop spans 16 amino acids. CDR3 DNA sequence: TGTGCCAGCAGAACAAGCGACAGGTCCAAGAACACTGAAGCTTTCTTT. Translation gives CASRTSDRSKNTEAFF.

This clone was picked up one time. V gene TRBV28 combines with J gene TRBJ2-7, with TRBD1 as a possible D gene (6 bases). Germline CDR1 MDHEN, CDR2 SYDVKM. CDR3 length: 13 amino acids. Trimming removed 6 bases from V and 5 bases from J, with 14 bases in between. The CDR3 sequence: CASREQGTDEQYF. Written as DNA, the CDR3 is TGTGCCAGCAGGGAACAGGGAACGGACGAGCAGTACTTC.

The rearrangement uses TRBV1 and TRBJ2-7; the D call of TRBD1 is as the table states it, not checked on the DNA. TRBV1 counts as a pseudogene. The CDR3 has 15 residues. Written as DNA, the CDR3 is TGCACCAGCAGCCCCGGTCGGGACAGGGCCTACGAGCAGTACTTC. Its protein is CTSSPGRDRAYEQYF.

This clone has just one count. The chain is built from TRBV2 and TRBJ2-1; the D gene is possibly TRBD1 (6 bases). The CDR3 contains 16 residues. The V end lost 3 bases, the J end lost 0 bases, and 12 bases lay between the germline ends. The germline V gene has CDR1 SNHLY and CDR2 FYNNEI. CDR3 sequence reads: CASSERGFSSYNEQFF. The DNA of the CDR3 is TGTGCCAGCAGTGAGAGGGGGTTTAGCTCCTACAATGAGCAGTTCTTC.

This chain joins TRBV6-1 and TRBJ2-2; possible D gene TRBD2, 6 bases. The V end was cut by 4 bases, the J end by 2 bases, with 17 bases between. The CDR3 length is 17 residues. Germline values: CDR1 MNHNS, CDR2 SASEGT. The CDR3 DNA reads as TGTGCCAGCAGTGGAGCCCTAGCGCGATCTAACACCGGGGAGCTGTTTTTT. It yields the protein CASSGALARSNTGELFF.

J is TRBJ1-1 and V is TRBV5-8, with D tentatively TRBD1 (5 bases). The CDR3 runs to 15 residues. The V end was cut by 4 bases, the J end by 5 bases, with 18 bases between. The germline gives CDR1 SGHTS, CDR2 YDEGEE. This CDR3 is CASSRRAGAGTEAFF. The CDR3 bases are TGTGCCAGCAGCCGGAGGGCCGGGGCCGGGACTGAAGCTTTCTTT.

This chain joins TRBV7-2 and TRBJ2-5; D may be TRBD1 (5 bases). The CDR3 loop spans 13 amino acids. Trimming stripped 2 bases from V and 2 bases from J, with 6 bases between. CDR1 SGHTA and CDR2 FQGNSA come from the germline V gene. The CDR3 coding sequence is TGTGCCAGCAGCTTACGACAGCAAGAGACCCAGTACTTC. This gives the protein CASSLRQQETQYF.

This sequence joins TRBV6-1 and TRBJ2-1, with 8 bases identical to TRBD2. Germline-derived CDR1 and CDR2 are MNHNS and SASEGT. This CDR3 has 17 amino acids. Losses at the gene ends were 3 bases for V and 0 bases for J; bases not matched to a gene: 7. In nucleotides, the CDR3 is TGTGCCAGCAGTGAGTTCCCTAGCGGGTCCTCCTACAATGAGCAGTTCTTC. It yields the protein CASSEFPSGSSYNEQFF.

This clone showed up just a few times. The J gene is TRBJ1-2, the V gene TRBV3-1 (or the pseudogene TRBV3-2); D is undetermined. Trimming left V 2 bases short and J 8 bases short, with 6 bases between. CDR1 LGHDT and CDR2 YNNKEL come from the germline V gene (reference sequence). CDR3 length: 11 amino acids. CDR3 DNA: TGTGCCAGCAGCCAACGCGGGGGCTACACCTTC. This gives the protein CASSQRGGYTF.